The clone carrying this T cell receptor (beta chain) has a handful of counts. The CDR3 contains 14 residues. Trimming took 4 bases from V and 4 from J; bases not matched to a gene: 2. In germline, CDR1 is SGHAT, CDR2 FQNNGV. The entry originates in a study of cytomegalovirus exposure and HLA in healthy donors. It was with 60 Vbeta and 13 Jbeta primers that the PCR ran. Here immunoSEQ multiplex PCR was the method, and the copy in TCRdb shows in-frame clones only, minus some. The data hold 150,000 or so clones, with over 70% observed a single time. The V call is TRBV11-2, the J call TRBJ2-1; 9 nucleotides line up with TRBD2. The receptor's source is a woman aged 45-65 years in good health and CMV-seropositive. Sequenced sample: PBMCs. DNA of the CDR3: TGTGCCAGCAGCTCGCGGGGGGGGTACAATGAGCAGTTCTTC. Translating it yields CASSSRGGYNEQFF.